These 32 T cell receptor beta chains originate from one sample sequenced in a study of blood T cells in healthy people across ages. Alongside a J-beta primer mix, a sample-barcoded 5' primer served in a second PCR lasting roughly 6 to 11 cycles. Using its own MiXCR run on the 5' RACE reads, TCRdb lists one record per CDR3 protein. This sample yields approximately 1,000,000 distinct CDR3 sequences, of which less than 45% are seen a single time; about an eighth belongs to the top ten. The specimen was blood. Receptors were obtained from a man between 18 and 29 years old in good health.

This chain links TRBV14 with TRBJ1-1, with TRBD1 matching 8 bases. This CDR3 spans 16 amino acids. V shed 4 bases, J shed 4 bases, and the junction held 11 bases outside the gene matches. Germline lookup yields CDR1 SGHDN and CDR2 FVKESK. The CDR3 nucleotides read TGTGCCAGCAGCCGACGGACAGGGTCCTTGTTCACTGAAGCTTTCTTT. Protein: CASSRRTGSLFTEAFF.

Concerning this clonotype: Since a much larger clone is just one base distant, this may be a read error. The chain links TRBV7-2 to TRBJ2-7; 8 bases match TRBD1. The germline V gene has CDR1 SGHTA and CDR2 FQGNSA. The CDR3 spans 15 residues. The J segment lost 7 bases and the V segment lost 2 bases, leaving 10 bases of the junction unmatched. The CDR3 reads CASSLRQGPLNEQYF. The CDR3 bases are TGTGCCAGCAGCTTAAGACAGGGGCCCCTCAATGAGCAGTACTTC.

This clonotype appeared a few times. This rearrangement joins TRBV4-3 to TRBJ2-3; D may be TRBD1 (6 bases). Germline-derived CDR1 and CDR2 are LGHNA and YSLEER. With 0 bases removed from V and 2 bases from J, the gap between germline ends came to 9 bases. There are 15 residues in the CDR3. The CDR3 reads CASSQDRTDTDTQYF. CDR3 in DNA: TGCGCCAGCAGCCAAGATCGGACAGACACAGATACGCAGTATTTT.

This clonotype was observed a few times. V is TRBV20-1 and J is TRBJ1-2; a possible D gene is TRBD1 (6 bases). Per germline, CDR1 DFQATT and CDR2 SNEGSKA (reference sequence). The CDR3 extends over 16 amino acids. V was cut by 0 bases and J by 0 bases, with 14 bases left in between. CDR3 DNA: TGCAGTGCTAGAGAGGCAGGGGTAGGATCTAACTATGGCTACACCTTC. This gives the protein CSAREAGVGSNYGYTF.

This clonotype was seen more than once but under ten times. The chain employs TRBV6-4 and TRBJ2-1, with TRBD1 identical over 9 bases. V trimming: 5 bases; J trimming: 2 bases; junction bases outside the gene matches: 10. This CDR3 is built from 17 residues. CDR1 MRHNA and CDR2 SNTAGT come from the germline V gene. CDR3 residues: CASSRTGTGSPYNEQFF. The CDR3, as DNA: TGTGCCAGCAGTCGAACTGGGACAGGGTCCCCCTACAATGAGCAGTTCTTC.

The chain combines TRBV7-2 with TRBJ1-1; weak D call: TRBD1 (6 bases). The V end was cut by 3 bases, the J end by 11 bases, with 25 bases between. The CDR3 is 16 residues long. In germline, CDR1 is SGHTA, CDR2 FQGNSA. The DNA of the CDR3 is TGTGCCAGCAGCTTCCGGGAAGTCGGGGGCAGGTTGACCGCTTTCTTT. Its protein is CASSFREVGGRLTAFF.

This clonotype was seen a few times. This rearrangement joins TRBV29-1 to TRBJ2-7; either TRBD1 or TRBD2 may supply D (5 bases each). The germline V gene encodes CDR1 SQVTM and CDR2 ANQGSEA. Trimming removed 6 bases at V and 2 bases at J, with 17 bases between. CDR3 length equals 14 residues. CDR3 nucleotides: TGCAGCGTCCTCCGGGACGATAAACCCTACGAGCAGTACTTC. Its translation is CSVLRDDKPYEQYF.

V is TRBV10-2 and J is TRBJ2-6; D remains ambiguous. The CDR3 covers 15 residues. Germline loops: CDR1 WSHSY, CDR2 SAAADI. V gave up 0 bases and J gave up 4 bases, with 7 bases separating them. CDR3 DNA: TGCGCCAGCAGTGAGTCTACGCTCGGGGCCAACGTCCTGACTTTC. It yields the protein CASSESTLGANVLTF.

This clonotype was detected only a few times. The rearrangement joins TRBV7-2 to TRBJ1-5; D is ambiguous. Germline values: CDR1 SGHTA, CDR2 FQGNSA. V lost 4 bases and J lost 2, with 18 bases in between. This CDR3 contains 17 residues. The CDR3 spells CASSSLPSGYGNQPQHF. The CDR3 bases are TGTGCCAGCAGCTCCCTTCCATCAGGATACGGCAATCAGCCCCAGCATTTT.

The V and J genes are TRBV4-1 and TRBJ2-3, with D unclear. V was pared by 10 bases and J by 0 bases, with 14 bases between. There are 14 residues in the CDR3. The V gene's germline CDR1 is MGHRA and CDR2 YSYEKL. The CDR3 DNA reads TGCGCCACAAAGGGATCATCTAGCACAGATACGCAGTATTTT. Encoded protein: CATKGSSSTDTQYF.

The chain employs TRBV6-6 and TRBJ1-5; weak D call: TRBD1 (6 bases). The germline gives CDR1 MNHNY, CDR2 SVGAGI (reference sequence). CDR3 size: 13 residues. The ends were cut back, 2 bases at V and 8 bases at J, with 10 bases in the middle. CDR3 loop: CASSYRGGEPQHF. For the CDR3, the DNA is TGTGCCAGCAGTTACAGAGGGGGGGAGCCCCAGCATTTT.

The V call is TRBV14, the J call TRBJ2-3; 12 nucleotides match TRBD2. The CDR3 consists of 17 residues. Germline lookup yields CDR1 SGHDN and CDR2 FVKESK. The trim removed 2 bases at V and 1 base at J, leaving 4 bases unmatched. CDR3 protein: CASSQYRLAGGTDTQYF. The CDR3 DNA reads TGTGCCAGCAGCCAATATCGACTAGCGGGGGGCACAGATACGCAGTATTTT.

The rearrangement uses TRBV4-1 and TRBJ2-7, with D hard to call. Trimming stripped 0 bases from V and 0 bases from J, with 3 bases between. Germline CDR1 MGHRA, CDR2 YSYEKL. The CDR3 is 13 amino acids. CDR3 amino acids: CASSQETSYEQYF. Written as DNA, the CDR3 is TGCGCCAGCAGCCAAGAGACCTCCTACGAGCAGTACTTC.

CDR3 in DNA: TGTGCCAGCAGTTTAGGCTCCGAGCCGAACACCGGGGAGCTGTTTTTT. It translates to CASSLGSEPNTGELFF. The chain carries TRBV27 and TRBJ2-2, with no clear D. This CDR3 spans 16 amino acids. Germline values: CDR1 MNHEY, CDR2 SMNVEV (reference sequence). The V end lost 2 bases, the J end lost 0 bases, and 10 bases lay between the germline ends.

The CDR3 loop reads CASAHPGTSGGLSTDTQYF. CDR3 coding DNA: TGTGCCAGTGCTCACCCAGGGACTAGCGGGGGCCTGAGCACAGATACGCAGTATTTT. The J gene is TRBJ2-3, the V gene TRBV2, with TRBD2 identical over 14 bases. Germline CDR1 and CDR2: SNHLY and FYNNEI. The V gene end was trimmed by 9 bases and the J gene end by 0 bases; junction bases not matched to a gene: 14. The CDR3 extends over 19 amino acids.

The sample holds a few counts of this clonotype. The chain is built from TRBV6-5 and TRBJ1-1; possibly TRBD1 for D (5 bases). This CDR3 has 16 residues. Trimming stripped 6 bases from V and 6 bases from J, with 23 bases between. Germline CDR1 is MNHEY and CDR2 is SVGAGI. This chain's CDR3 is CASSFTPGPALAEAFF. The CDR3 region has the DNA TGTGCCAGCAGCTTTACCCCGGGACCCGCTTTGGCTGAAGCTTTCTTT.

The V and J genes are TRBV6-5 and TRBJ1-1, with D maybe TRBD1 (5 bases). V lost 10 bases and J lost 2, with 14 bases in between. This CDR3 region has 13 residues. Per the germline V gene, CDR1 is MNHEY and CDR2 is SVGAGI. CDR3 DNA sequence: TGTGCCATAAGTCGGGGGGGAAACACTGAAGCTTTCTTT. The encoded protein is CAISRGGNTEAFF.

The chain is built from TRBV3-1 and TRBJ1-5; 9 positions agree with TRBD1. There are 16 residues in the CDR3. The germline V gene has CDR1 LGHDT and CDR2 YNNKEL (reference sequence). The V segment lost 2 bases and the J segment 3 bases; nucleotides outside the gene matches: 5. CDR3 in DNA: TGTGCCAGCAGCCAAAGGGGACAGGGAAACAATCAGCCCCAGCATTTT. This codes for CASSQRGQGNNQPQHF. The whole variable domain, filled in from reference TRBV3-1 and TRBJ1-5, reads DTAVSQTPKYLVTQMGNDKSIKCEQNLGHDTMYWYKQDSKKFLKIMFSYNNKELIINETVPNRFSPKSPDKAHLNLHINSLELGDSAVYFCASSQRGQGNNQPQHFGDGTRLSIL.

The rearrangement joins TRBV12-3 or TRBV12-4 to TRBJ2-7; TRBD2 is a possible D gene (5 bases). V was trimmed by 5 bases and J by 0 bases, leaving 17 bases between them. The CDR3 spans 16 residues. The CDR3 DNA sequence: TGTGCCAGCAGTCTCCTGCATGGGAGAGTCTCCTACGAGCAGTACTTC. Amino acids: CASSLLHGRVSYEQYF.

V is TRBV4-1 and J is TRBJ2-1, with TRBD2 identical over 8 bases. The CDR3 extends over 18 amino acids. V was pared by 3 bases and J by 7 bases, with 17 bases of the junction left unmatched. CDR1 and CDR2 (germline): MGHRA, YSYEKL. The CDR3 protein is CASSHVLPGTRGRNEQFF. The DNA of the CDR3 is TGCGCCAGCAGCCACGTACTTCCCGGGACTAGGGGGAGGAATGAGCAGTTCTTC.

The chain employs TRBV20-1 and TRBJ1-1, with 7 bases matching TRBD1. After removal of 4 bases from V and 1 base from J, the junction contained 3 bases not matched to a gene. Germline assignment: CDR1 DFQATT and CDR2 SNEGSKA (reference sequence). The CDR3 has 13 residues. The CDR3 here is CSAIRGENTEAFF. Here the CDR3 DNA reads TGCAGTGCTATCAGGGGGGAGAACACTGAAGCTTTCTTT.

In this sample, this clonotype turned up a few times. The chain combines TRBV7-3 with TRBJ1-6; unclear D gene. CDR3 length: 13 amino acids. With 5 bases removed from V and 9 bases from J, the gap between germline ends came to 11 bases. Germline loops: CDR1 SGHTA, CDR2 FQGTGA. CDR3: CASSAESSSPLHF. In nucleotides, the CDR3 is TGTGCCAGCAGCGCCGAGAGTTCTTCACCCCTCCACTTT.

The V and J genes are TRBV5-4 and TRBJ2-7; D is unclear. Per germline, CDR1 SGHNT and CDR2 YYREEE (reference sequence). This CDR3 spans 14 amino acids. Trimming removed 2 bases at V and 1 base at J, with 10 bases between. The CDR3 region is CASSFHGSSYEQYF. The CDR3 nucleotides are TGTGCCAGCAGCTTTCACGGTTCATCCTACGAGCAGTACTTC. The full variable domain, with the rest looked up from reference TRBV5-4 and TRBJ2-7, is ETGVTQSPTHLIKTRGQQVTLRCSSQSGHNTVSWYQQALGQGPQFIFQYYREEENGRGNFPPRFSGLQFPNYSSELNVNALELDDSALYLCASSFHGSSYEQYFGPGTRLTVT.

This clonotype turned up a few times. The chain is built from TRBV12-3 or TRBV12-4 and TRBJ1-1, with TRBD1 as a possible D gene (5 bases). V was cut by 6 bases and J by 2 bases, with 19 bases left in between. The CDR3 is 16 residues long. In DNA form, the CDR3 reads TGTGCCAGCAGCACTGGGCGGGGCTGGGTCAACACTGAAGCTTTCTTT. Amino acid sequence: CASSTGRGWVNTEAFF.

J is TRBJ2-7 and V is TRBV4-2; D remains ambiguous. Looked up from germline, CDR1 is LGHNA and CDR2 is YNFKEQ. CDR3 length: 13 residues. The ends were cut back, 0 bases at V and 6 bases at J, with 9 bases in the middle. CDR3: CASSQEVHSEQYF. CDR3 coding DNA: TGTGCCAGCAGCCAAGAAGTCCACTCCGAGCAGTACTTC.

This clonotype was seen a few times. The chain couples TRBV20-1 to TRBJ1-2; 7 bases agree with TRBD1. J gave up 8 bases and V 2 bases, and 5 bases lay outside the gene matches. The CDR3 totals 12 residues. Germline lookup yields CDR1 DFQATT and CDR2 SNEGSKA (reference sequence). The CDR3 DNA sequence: TGCAGTGCTAGACGACAGGGCGAAGGCTACACCTTC. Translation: CSARRQGEGYTF.

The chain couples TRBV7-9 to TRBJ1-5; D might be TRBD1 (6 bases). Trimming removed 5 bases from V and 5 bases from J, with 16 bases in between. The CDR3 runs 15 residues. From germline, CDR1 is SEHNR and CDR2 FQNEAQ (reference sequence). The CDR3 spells CASSPAAQGDQPQHF. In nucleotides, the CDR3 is TGTGCCAGCAGCCCCGCCGCACAGGGTGATCAGCCCCAGCATTTT.

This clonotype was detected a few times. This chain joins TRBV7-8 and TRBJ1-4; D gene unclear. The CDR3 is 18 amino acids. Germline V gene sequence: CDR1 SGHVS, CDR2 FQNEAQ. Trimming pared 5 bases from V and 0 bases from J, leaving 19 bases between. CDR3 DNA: TGTGCCAGCAGCCGTTTGACTCCTTTCCGGGCAACTAATGAAAAACTGTTTTTT. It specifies CASSRLTPFRATNEKLFF. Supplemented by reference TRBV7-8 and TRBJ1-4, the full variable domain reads GAGVSQSPRYKVAKRGQDVALRCDPISGHVSLFWYQQALGQGPEFLTYFQNEAQLDKSGLPSDRFFAERPEGSVSTLKIQRTQQEDSAVYLCASSRLTPFRATNEKLFFGSGTQLSVL.

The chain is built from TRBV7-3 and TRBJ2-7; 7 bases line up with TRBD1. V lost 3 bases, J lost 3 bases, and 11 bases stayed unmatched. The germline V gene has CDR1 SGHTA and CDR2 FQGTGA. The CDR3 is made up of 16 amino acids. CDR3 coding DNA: TGTGCCAGCAGCTTGACACCCTACAGGGGAAACTACGAGCAGTACTTC. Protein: CASSLTPYRGNYEQYF.

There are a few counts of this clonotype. The CDR3 region is CASSETGSPPHGYTF. The CDR3 nucleotides read TGTGCCAGCAGCGAGACAGGGTCACCACCACATGGCTACACCTTC. The chain joins TRBV14 to TRBJ1-2, with 7 bases that match TRBD1. The CDR3 runs to 15 residues. CDR1 and CDR2 (germline): SGHDN, FVKESK. V lost 5 bases and J lost 6; bases outside the gene matches: 12.

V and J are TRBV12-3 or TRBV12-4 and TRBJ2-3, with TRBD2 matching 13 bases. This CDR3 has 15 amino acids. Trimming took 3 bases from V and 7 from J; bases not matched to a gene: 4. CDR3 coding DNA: TGTGCCAGCAGTTTCTCGACTAGCGGGGGGAATACGCAGTATTTT. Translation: CASSFSTSGGNTQYF.

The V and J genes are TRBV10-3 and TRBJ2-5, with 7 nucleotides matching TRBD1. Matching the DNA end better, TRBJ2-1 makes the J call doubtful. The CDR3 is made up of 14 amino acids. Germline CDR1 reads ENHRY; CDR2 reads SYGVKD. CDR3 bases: TGTGCCATCAGTGAGGACAGGGCCAAAGAGACCCAGTTCTTC. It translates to CAISEDRAKETQFF.